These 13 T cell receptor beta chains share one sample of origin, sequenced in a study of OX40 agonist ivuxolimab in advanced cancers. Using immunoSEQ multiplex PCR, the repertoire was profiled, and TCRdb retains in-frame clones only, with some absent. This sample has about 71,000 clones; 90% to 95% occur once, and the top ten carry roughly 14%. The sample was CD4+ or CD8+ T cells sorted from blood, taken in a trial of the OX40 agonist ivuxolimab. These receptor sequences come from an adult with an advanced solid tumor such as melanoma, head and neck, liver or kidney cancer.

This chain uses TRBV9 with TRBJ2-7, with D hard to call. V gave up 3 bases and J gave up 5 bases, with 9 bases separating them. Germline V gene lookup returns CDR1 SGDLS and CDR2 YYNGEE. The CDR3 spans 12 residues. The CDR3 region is CASSDGLNEQYF. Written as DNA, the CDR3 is TGTGCCAGCAGCGACGGGCTGAACGAGCAGTACTTC.

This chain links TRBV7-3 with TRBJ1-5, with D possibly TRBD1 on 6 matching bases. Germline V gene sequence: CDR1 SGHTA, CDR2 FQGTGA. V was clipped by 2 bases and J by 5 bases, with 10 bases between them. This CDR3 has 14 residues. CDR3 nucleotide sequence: TGTGCCAGCAGCTTATTGGGGGGCGATCAGCCCCAGCATTTT. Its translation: CASSLLGGDQPQHF.

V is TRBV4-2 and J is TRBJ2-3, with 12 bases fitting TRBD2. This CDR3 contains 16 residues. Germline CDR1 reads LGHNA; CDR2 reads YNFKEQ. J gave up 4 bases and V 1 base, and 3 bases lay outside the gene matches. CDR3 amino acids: CASSQGLAGGPDTQYF. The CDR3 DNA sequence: TGTGCCAGCAGCCAAGGGCTAGCGGGAGGGCCAGATACGCAGTATTTT.

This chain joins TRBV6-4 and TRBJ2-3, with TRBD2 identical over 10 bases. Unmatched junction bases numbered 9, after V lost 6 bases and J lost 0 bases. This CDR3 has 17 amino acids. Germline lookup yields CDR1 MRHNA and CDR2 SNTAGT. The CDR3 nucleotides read TGTGCCAGCAGCATCCTAGCGGGGGTTACTAGCACAGATACGCAGTATTTT. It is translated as CASSILAGVTSTDTQYF.

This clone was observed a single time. Written as DNA, the CDR3 is TGTGCCAGCAGCTACCACTTAAACAATGAGCAGTTCTTC. Translating gives CASSYHLNNEQFF. The rearrangement links TRBV9 to TRBJ2-1; D gene unclear. Trimming took off 4 bases at V and 5 bases at J, with 10 bases between the two ends. The germline V gene has CDR1 SGDLS and CDR2 YYNGEE. This CDR3 has 13 residues. Based on the CDR3 plus reference TRBV9 and TRBJ2-1, the full variable domain is DSGVTQTPKHLITATGQRVTLRCSPRSGDLSVYWYQQSLDQGLQFLIQYYNGEERAKGNILERFSAQQFPDLHSELNLSSLELGDSALYFCASSYHLNNEQFFGPGTRLTVL.

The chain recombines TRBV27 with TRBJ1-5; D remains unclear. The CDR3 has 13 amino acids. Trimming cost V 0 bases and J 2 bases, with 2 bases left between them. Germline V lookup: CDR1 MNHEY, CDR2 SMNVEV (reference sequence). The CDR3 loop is CASSLSGNQPQHF. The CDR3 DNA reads TGTGCCAGCAGTTTATCTGGCAATCAGCCCCAGCATTTT.

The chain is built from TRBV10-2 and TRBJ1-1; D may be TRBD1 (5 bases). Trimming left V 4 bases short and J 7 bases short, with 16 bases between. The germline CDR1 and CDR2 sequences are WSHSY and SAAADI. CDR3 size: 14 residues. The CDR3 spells CASSVAPGRVEAFF. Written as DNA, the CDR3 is TGCGCCAGCAGTGTGGCGCCAGGGCGGGTTGAAGCTTTCTTT.

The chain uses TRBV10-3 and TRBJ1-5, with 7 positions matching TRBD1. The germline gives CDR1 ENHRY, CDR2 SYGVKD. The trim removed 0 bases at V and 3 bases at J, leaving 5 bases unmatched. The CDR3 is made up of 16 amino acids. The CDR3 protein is CAISESGTVINQPQHF. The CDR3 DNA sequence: TGTGCCATCAGTGAGTCGGGGACAGTAATCAATCAGCCCCAGCATTTT.

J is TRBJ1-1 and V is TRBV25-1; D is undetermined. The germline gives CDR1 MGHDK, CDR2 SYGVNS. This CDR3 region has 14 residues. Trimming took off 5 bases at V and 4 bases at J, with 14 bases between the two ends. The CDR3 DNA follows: TGTGCCAGCAGTATTCAGGCTAGTGGCACTGAAGCTTTCTTT. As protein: CASSIQASGTEAFF.

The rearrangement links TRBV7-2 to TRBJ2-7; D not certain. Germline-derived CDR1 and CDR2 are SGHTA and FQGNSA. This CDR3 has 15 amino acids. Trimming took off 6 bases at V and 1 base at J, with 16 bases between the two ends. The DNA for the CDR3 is TGTGCCAGCAGTCCGAATCTGAAGGAGTCCTACGAGCAGTACTTC. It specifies CASSPNLKESYEQYF.

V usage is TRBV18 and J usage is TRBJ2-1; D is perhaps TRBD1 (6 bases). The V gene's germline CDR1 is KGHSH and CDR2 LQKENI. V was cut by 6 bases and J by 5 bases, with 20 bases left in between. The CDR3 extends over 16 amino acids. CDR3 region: CASSLEQGHWDNEQFF. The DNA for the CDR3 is TGTGCCAGCTCCCTCGAACAGGGACATTGGGACAATGAGCAGTTCTTC.

The CDR3 sequence is CASSPNKGTNEKLFF. In DNA, the CDR3 is TGTGCCAGCAGCCCCAACAAGGGGACTAATGAAAAACTGTTTTTT. The rearrangement links TRBV6-5 to TRBJ1-4, with D maybe TRBD1 (5 bases). Germline V gene sequence: CDR1 MNHEY, CDR2 SVGAGI. Trimming shortened V by 6 bases and J by 2 bases, and 13 bases separated the two germline ends. The CDR3 extends over 15 amino acids.

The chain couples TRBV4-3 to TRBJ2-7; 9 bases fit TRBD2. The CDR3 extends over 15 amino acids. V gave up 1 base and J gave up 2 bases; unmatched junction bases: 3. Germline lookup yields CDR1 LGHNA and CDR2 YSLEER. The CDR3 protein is CASSQGSSGTYEQYF. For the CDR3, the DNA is TGCGCCAGCAGCCAAGGGTCTAGCGGGACCTACGAGCAGTACTTC.